The 32 T cell receptor beta chains given below trace back to one sample, sequenced in a study of cytomegalovirus exposure and HLA in healthy donors. PCR amplification relied on 60 Vbeta primers (plus 13 Jbeta primers). Method: immunoSEQ multiplex PCR; TCRdb's copy keeps in-frame clones and lacks some. The table includes 90,000 to 150,000 clones, 75% to 80% detected once. The sequencing input was PBMCs. Source of these receptors: a woman in her 30s in good health and CMV-seropositive.

The rearrangement uses TRBV27 and TRBJ2-7; 8 bases are a match to TRBD2. CDR1 and CDR2 (germline): MNHEY, SMNVEV (reference sequence). CDR3 size: 17 residues. Trimming removed 6 bases from V and 3 bases from J; junction bases left unmatched: 16. The CDR3 is CASRPRAFGTSSYEQYF. Here the CDR3 DNA reads TGTGCCAGCAGGCCCAGGGCCTTTGGGACTAGTAGCTACGAGCAGTACTTC.

In its sample, this clone was seen a few times. For the CDR3, the DNA is TGTGCCAGCAGCTATCCCGGGACAGGGTTGGAGACCCAGTACTTC. This gives the protein CASSYPGTGLETQYF. This sequence joins TRBV7-2 and TRBJ2-5, with 9 bases that match TRBD1. In germline, CDR1 is SGHTA, CDR2 FQGNSA. The CDR3 length is 15 residues. Germline trimming cut 4 bases from V and 5 bases from J; bases unmatched to any gene: 8.

This clone appeared once. In DNA, the CDR3 is TGTGCTAGTGGTTTGGTACAGGGACCCCCGGGTGAGCAGTTCTTC. Protein product: CASGLVQGPPGEQFF. The rearrangement joins TRBV12-5 to TRBJ2-1, with D possibly being TRBD1 (6 bases). The germline gives CDR1 LGHNT, CDR2 FRNRAP. V dropped 0 bases and J dropped 9 bases, with 15 bases sitting between them. This CDR3 spans 15 amino acids.

This clone was seen more than once but under ten times. The J gene is TRBJ1-6, the V gene TRBV5-1; 10 positions agree with TRBD1. Germline V gene sequence: CDR1 SGHRS, CDR2 YFSETQ. V lost 3 bases, J lost 8 bases, and 2 bases stayed unmatched. This CDR3 is 14 amino acids long. CDR3 residues: CASSWGTGDSPLHF. For the CDR3, the DNA is TGCGCCAGCAGCTGGGGGACAGGGGATTCACCCCTCCACTTT. Supplemented by reference TRBV5-1 and TRBJ1-6, the full variable domain reads KAGVTQTPRYLIKTRGQQVTLSCSPISGHRSVSWYQQTPGQGLQFLFEYFSETQRNKGNFPGRFSGRQFSNSRSEMNVSTLELGDSALYLCASSWGTGDSPLHFGNGTRLTVT.

The gene calls are TRBV4-3 and TRBJ1-5; 7 bases line up with TRBD1. J lost 5 bases, V lost 0 bases, and 4 bases had no gene match. CDR3 length: 15 residues. Germline V gene sequence: CDR1 LGHNA, CDR2 YSLEER. In nucleotides, the CDR3 is TGCGCCAGCAGCCAAGATCACAGGGGTTATCAGCCCCAGCATTTT. Protein: CASSQDHRGYQPQHF.

The chain recombines TRBV4-1 with TRBJ2-3, with 13 bases lining up with TRBD2. The germline gives CDR1 MGHRA, CDR2 YSYEKL. With 2 bases clipped from V and 4 bases from J, the junction kept 6 bases outside the gene matches. The CDR3 covers 17 residues. In DNA form, the CDR3 reads TGCGCCAGCAGCCAAAAGGGACTAGCGGGGAACGCAGATACGCAGTATTTT. Its translation: CASSQKGLAGNADTQYF.

The count of this clone is one. The chain recombines TRBV27 with TRBJ1-5; no reliable D call. CDR1 is MNHEY, CDR2 SMNVEV, per germline (reference sequence). Trimming stripped 5 bases from V and 0 bases from J, with 5 bases between. The length of the CDR3 is 13 residues. The CDR3 DNA reads as TGTGCCAGCAGTCCGTTTAGCAATCAGCCCCAGCATTTT. It specifies CASSPFSNQPQHF.

The chain joins TRBV5-4 to TRBJ2-2; TRBD2 agrees at 10 bases. Germline lookup yields CDR1 SGHNT and CDR2 YYREEE (reference sequence). The length of the CDR3 is 16 residues. The V gene end was trimmed by 4 bases and the J gene end by 7 bases; junction bases not matched to a gene: 10. Here the CDR3 DNA reads TGTGCCAGCAGCGAAAGAGCGGGGGGGCCGTTCGGGGAGCTGTTTTTT. This sequence encodes CASSERAGGPFGELFF. The whole variable domain, filled in from reference TRBV5-4 and TRBJ2-2, reads ETGVTQSPTHLIKTRGQQVTLRCSSQSGHNTVSWYQQALGQGPQFIFQYYREEENGRGNFPPRFSGLQFPNYSSELNVNALELDDSALYLCASSERAGGPFGELFFGEGSRLTVL.

This sequence joins TRBV5-1 and TRBJ2-3, with 7 bases matching TRBD1. Trimming at V came to 3 bases and at J to 1 base, leaving 5 bases not matched to a gene. From germline, CDR1 is SGHRS and CDR2 YFSETQ. The CDR3 is 15 amino acids. CDR3 DNA sequence: TGCGCCAGCAGCTCCGGGACAGCCCGCACAGATACGCAGTATTTT. As protein: CASSSGTARTDTQYF.

The rearrangement links TRBV2 to TRBJ2-3; D gene unclear. V lost 3 bases to trimming and J lost 2 bases, with 6 bases between them. The CDR3 totals 13 residues. Germline loops: CDR1 SNHLY, CDR2 FYNNEI. The CDR3 DNA is TGTGCCAGCAGTGAGTCTACCACAGATACGCAGTATTTT. It encodes CASSESTTDTQYF. The full variable domain, rest sourced from reference TRBV2 and TRBJ2-3, is EPEVTQTPSHQVTQMGQEVILRCVPISNHLYFYWYRQILGQKVEFLVSFYNNEISEKSEIFDDQFSVERPDGSNFTLKIRSTKLEDSAMYFCASSESTTDTQYFGPGTRLTVL.

This rearrangement joins TRBV4-2 to TRBJ1-2; D is possibly TRBD1 (5 bases). Germline V gene data show CDR1 as LGHNA and CDR2 as YNFKEQ. The CDR3 is 13 residues long. V was trimmed by 0 bases and J by 7 bases, leaving 9 bases between them. The CDR3 DNA is TGTGCCAGCAGCCAAGAAGGGGTGGCTGGCTACACCTTC. It is translated as CASSQEGVAGYTF.

The chain uses TRBV28 and TRBJ2-7; 8 nucleotides line up with TRBD1. V gave up 6 bases and J gave up 2 bases; unmatched junction bases: 6. Germline V gene lookup returns CDR1 MDHEN and CDR2 SYDVKM. The CDR3 covers 14 residues. As DNA, the CDR3 is TGTGCCAGCAGCCTGACAGGGGTAACCTACGAGCAGTACTTC. Its translation: CASSLTGVTYEQYF.

The J gene is TRBJ2-5, the V gene TRBV5-4; TRBD1 aligns across 9 bases. The V gene's germline CDR1 is SGHNT and CDR2 YYREEE (reference sequence). CDR3 length: 16 amino acids. J was trimmed by 3 bases and V by 4 bases; bases with no gene match: 10. The CDR3 nucleotides are TGTGCCAGCAGCCCGGCGGGACAGGGAATAAAAGAGACCCAGTACTTC. Its translation is CASSPAGQGIKETQYF.

The chain links TRBV2 to TRBJ2-3; 11 nucleotides line up with TRBD2. The germline V gene has CDR1 SNHLY and CDR2 FYNNEI. V lost 1 base and J lost 2; bases outside the gene matches: 8. The CDR3 sequence is 18 residues long. The CDR3 reads CASSEESRLAGLTDTQYF. The CDR3 DNA is TGTGCCAGCAGTGAAGAGTCCCGACTAGCGGGGCTCACAGATACGCAGTATTTT.

The CDR3 reads CASFTPSNTGIAFF. In DNA, the CDR3 is TGTGCCAGCTTTACTCCCTCAAATACAGGGATAGCTTTCTTT. This chain connects TRBV28 to TRBJ1-1, with a weak D call TRBD1 (6 bases). The germline gives CDR1 MDHEN, CDR2 SYDVKM. The CDR3 runs to 14 residues. V was clipped by 8 bases and J by 10 bases, with 23 bases between them.

The rearrangement joins TRBV6-5 to TRBJ1-2, with D perhaps TRBD1 (5 bases). V shed 6 bases and J shed 8 bases, with 13 bases lying between them. The CDR3 contains 12 residues. The germline CDR1 and CDR2 sequences are MNHEY and SVGAGI. In nucleotides, the CDR3 is TGTGCCAGCAGAACGCAAGGGGTGGGCTACACCTTC. The encoded protein is CASRTQGVGYTF.

CDR3 sequence reads: CASSYRDRSTDTQYF. The DNA for the CDR3 is TGTGCCAGCAGCTACCGGGACAGGAGCACAGATACGCAGTATTTT. The gene calls are TRBV7-2 and TRBJ2-3, with TRBD1 identical over 8 bases. Germline assignment: CDR1 SGHTA and CDR2 FQGNSA. The V segment lost 4 bases and the J segment 0 bases; nucleotides outside the gene matches: 3. The CDR3 spans 15 residues.

The chain uses TRBV29-1 and TRBJ2-5; TRBD2 matches 8 bases. This CDR3 comprises 15 residues. Germline V gene lookup returns CDR1 SQVTM and CDR2 ANQGSEA. V trimming: 2 bases; J trimming: 0 bases; junction bases outside the gene matches: 5. CDR3 DNA sequence: TGCAGCGTTGAATCCCGGGGGGGGTACCAAGAGACCCAGTACTTC. Amino acid sequence: CSVESRGGYQETQYF.

V gene TRBV2 combines with J gene TRBJ2-2; 10 bases agree with TRBD1. Germline assignment: CDR1 SNHLY and CDR2 FYNNEI. This CDR3 is 15 amino acids long. Trimming cost V 6 bases and J 3 bases; bases outside gene matches: 4. DNA of the CDR3: TGTGCCAGCAGCTCGACAGGGGGCTACACCGGGGAGCTGTTTTTT. It encodes CASSSTGGYTGELFF.

V gene TRBV15 combines with J gene TRBJ2-1, with 8 bases lining up with TRBD1. V was clipped by 4 bases and J by 1 base; unmatched bases: 6. There are 16 residues in the CDR3. Germline V gene data show CDR1 as LNHNV and CDR2 as YYDKDF (reference sequence). CDR3 DNA sequence: TGTGCCACCAGCATCCGGACAGGGAGGTCCTACAATGAGCAGTTCTTC. The encoded protein is CATSIRTGRSYNEQFF.

The chain carries TRBV4-3 and TRBJ1-1, with 7 bases aligning to TRBD1. The V gene's germline CDR1 is LGHNA and CDR2 YSLEER. This CDR3 is built from 14 residues. The ends lost 3 bases at V and 4 bases at J; junction bases unmatched: 5. The CDR3 region has the DNA TGCGCCAGCAGCCAGGAACAGGGGAGCACTGAAGCTTTCTTT. Protein sequence: CASSQEQGSTEAFF.

CDR3 coding DNA: TGTGCCAGTAGTATAGAGGGGAGGGTGGATCAGCCCCAGCATTTT. The encoded protein is CASSIEGRVDQPQHF. The chain employs TRBV19 and TRBJ1-5; D is ambiguous. The V end lost 0 bases, the J end lost 5 bases, and 11 bases lay between the germline ends. The CDR3 sequence is 15 residues long. The germline CDR1 and CDR2 sequences are LNHDA and SQIVND (reference sequence).

This chain uses TRBV5-1 with TRBJ2-7; D might be TRBD1 (6 bases). The CDR3 length is 12 residues. V was clipped by 3 bases and J by 12 bases, with 16 bases between them. The germline V gene encodes CDR1 SGHRS and CDR2 YFSETQ. The CDR3 sequence is CASSYDQGKWYF. CDR3 DNA sequence: TGCGCCAGCAGCTACGACCAGGGGAAGTGGTACTTC.

The chain combines TRBV7-3 with TRBJ2-2, with 7 positions matching TRBD1. This CDR3 comprises 14 residues. V shed 5 bases, J shed 3 bases, and the junction held 3 bases outside the gene matches. Per germline, CDR1 SGHTA and CDR2 FQGTGA. CDR3 sequence (DNA): TGTGCCAGCAGCCAACAGGGGTACACCGGGGAGCTGTTTTTT. This translates into CASSQQGYTGELFF.

This clone has a handful of counts. The chain links TRBV15 to TRBJ2-1; 7 bases agree with TRBD2. Looked up from germline, CDR1 is LNHNV and CDR2 is YYDKDF (reference sequence). The CDR3 covers 14 residues. V lost 0 bases, J lost 9 bases, and 5 bases stayed unmatched. CDR3 coding DNA: TGTGCCACCAGCAGAGATGTCAGGGAGGGTGAGCAGTTCTTC. It translates to CATSRDVREGEQFF.

This clone was counted a single time. The rearrangement joins TRBV28 to TRBJ1-5; TRBD1 matches at 12 bases. Trimming took 6 bases from V and 2 from J; bases not matched to a gene: 8. The germline V gene encodes CDR1 MDHEN and CDR2 SYDVKM. The CDR3 consists of 17 residues. CDR3 sequence (DNA): TGTGCCAGCAGCCTGGGACAGGGGGCGGATGGCAATCAGCCCCAGCATTTT. Amino acids: CASSLGQGADGNQPQHF.

The chain joins TRBV30 to TRBJ1-6; D uncertain. This CDR3 is 14 amino acids long. CDR1 and CDR2 (germline): GTSNPN, SVGIG (reference sequence). Trimming pared 4 bases from V and 2 bases from J, leaving 9 bases between. Written as DNA, the CDR3 is TGTGCCTGGAAGACGGAGGCCTATAATTCACCCCTCCACTTT. This encodes CAWKTEAYNSPLHF.

The chain recombines TRBV30 with TRBJ1-2, with 8 bases fitting TRBD1. The trim removed 5 bases at V and 4 bases at J, leaving 3 bases unmatched. This CDR3 is 12 amino acids long. From germline, CDR1 is GTSNPN and CDR2 SVGIG (reference sequence). The CDR3 nucleotides read TGTGCCTGGGAGGGACAGGCCTATGGCTACACCTTC. This codes for CAWEGQAYGYTF.

The chain uses TRBV13 and TRBJ2-7; 8 bases line up with TRBD2. This CDR3 has 14 amino acids. Germline V CDR1 and CDR2: PRHDT, FYEKMQ (reference sequence). Trimming cost V 2 bases and J 5 bases; bases outside gene matches: 5. Written as DNA, the CDR3 is TGTGCCAGCAGCTTACCGGGGGGGCCCCACGAGCAGTACTTC. Protein sequence: CASSLPGGPHEQYF.

J is TRBJ1-1 and V is TRBV5-5; D is ambiguous. This CDR3 has 15 residues. Between the trimmed V and J ends, which lost 4 bases and 0 bases, there was a span of 13 bases. CDR1 and CDR2 from the germline V gene are SGHKS and YYEKEE (reference sequence). As DNA, the CDR3 is TGTGCCAGCAGCAAGGCCGGGGTAATGAACACTGAAGCTTTCTTT. Translation gives CASSKAGVMNTEAFF.

This clone was seen only a few times. The chain links TRBV4-1 to TRBJ1-1, with D possibly matching TRBD1 (5 bases). The CDR3 runs to 14 residues. From germline, CDR1 is MGHRA and CDR2 YSYEKL. The V end was cut by 0 bases, the J end by 3 bases, with 8 bases between. This CDR3 is CASSQDRDHTEAFF. CDR3 bases: TGCGCCAGCAGCCAAGACAGGGATCACACTGAAGCTTTCTTT.

This clone has just one count. A junction end diverges from the germline sequence, so it may reflect a read error. The J gene is TRBJ1-4, the V gene TRBV5-4; TRBD1 might be the D (5 bases). The CDR3 runs 16 residues. Per germline, CDR1 SGHNT and CDR2 YYREEE (reference sequence). As DNA, the CDR3 is TGCGCCAGCAGCCAAGATAAAGGGGTCGCGTTCGAAAAACTGTTTTTT. Translated, it gives CASSQDKGVAFEKLFF.